This record covers a single TCR beta chain. This sample was taken from a study of blood T cell repertoires in COVID-19. At the level of the study: Acute-phase and convalescent COVID-19 samples originated in the United States, Italy and Spain. The cDNA or gDNA used as material had been derived from T cells, B-cell-depleted T cells, or PBMCs.

This CDR3 comprises 13 residues. The V gene lost 5 bases and the J gene lost 2 bases, with 9 bases spanning the gap. Germline CDR1 reads SEHNR; CDR2 reads FQNEAQ (reference sequence). In the study's own analysis: Nucleated cell number was recorded as an estimate derived from reference gene primer amplification. The repertoire was sequenced with immunoSEQ multiplex PCR; TCRdb's copy has only in-frame clones and lacks some. V and J calls and clone size are as listed in that table; D and trimming were resolved from the DNA. This table has 45,000 to 65,000 clones, about 89% appearing once. The chain has TRBV7-9 and TRBJ1-2; TRBD1 is a possible D gene (5 bases). The sequenced sample was peripheral blood. The clonotype was recovered from a human donor in a cohort sampled during active COVID-19. In DNA, the CDR3 is TGTGCCAGCAGCAGACAGACGAACTATGGCTACACCTTC. Protein: CASSRQTNYGYTF.